This TCR beta chain derives from a study of blood T cell repertoires in COVID-19 (dated by TCRdb to about 2020). For the study in its entirety: Samples from collaborators originated in the United States, Italy and Spain and spanned both the acute and convalescent phases of COVID-19. The prospective study material was composed of cDNA or gDNA derived from T cells, B-cell-depleted T cells, or PBMCs. The dataset comprised deeply sampled blood TCRbeta repertoires from subjects exposed to, actively infected with, or recovered from COVID-19. The repertoires were released in a freely available public database meant as a resource for research on the immune response to SARS-CoV-2. Samples were obtained from the ongoing ImmuneRACE study (first 160 participants) and from over a thousand subjects provided by 6 global collaborators. A de-identified subject ID, COVID-19 status, age in years and sex were almost always included in the sample metadata. Where available, HLA class I and class II types were obtained from metadata supplied by the sample provider rather than from assay-based typing. Overall results and qualifications from the work: Clinical and demographic metadata were provided uncurated, with the amount varying by source and participant.

One collaborating source in Seattle enrolled patients during active infection and followed them longitudinally through the course of disease. The collaborating institutions used their own protocols to collect whole blood in K2EDTA tubes. For TCRbeta analysis, collaborator samples were shipped as frozen whole blood, as isolated PBMCs, or as DNA extracted from either sample type. The immunoSEQ Assay, a bias-controlled multiplex PCR, was used to amplify TCRbeta CDR3 regions from genomic DNA. Turning to the authors' computational methods: The number of nucleated cells in each sample was estimated by amplification of reference gene primers within the assay. Sequence reads were collapsed and filtered to measure the absolute abundance of every unique TCRbeta CDR3 rearrangement. For each sample, productive Simpson clonality was calculated by taking the square root of Simpson's diversity index across productive rearrangements. TCRdb obtained this table from immuneACCESS and retained in-frame rearrangements with V and J assigned. These tables miss some clones; where compared with another copy, unresolved V genes account for less than half of the shortfall, and the remainder is unexplained. That table gives V, J and clone size, and the DNA gave D and trimming. This sample gives roughly 120,000 clones in total; approximately 85% of them show up just once. Around 3% of the sample is held by the ten biggest clonotypes.

Germline trimming amounts to 4 bases on V and 0 bases on J, with 2 as the count of junction bases outside the gene matches. The germline V gene supplies CDR1 SGHDT and CDR2 YYEEEE. Counted from cysteine to phenylalanine, this CDR3 has 15 amino acids. The DNA shown is the 45-base CDR3, in frame from base 1. Only a few counts were recorded for this clone. The antigen it recognizes is unknown. Base qualities are not provided; no much larger clone lies one nucleotide away. The sequence came from a woman older than 75 with COVID-19, enrolled during active disease. The rearranged chain carries TRBV5-6 and TRBJ2-2; the junction holds 8 bases that match TRBD2. The sample was peripheral blood. This receptor carries the CDR3 CASSVAGTNTGELFF. The DNA reads as follows: TGTGCCAGCAGCGTAGCGGGAACGAACACCGGGGAGCTGTTTTTT.